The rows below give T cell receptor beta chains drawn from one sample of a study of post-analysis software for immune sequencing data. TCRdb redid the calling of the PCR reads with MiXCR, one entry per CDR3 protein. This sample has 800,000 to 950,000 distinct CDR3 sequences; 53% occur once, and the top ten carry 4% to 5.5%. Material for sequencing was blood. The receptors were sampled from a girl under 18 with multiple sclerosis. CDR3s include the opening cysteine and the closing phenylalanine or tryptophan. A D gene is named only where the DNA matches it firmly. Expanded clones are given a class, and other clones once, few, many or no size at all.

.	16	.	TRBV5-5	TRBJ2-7	TGTGCCAGCAGCTTTCACCCGGAGGGACAGTCCTACGAGCAGTACTTC	CASSFHPEGQSYEQYF
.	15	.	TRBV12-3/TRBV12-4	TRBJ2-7	TGTGCCAGCAGTTTAGCGCTCAGGGATTGGTACGAGCAGTACTTC	CASSLALRDWYEQYF
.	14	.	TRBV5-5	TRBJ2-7	TGTGCCAGCAGCTTGGTCCCCCGGAGCTACGAGCAGTACTTC	CASSLVPRSYEQYF
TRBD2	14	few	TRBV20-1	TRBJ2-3	TGCAGTGCTAGGGGGCGGGAGGGCCCCGATACGCAGTATTTT	CSARGREGPDTQYF
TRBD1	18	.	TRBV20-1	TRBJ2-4	TGCAGTGCTAGAGGGACAGGGGAATTGATTATAGCCAAAAACATTCAGTACTTC	CSARGTGELIIAKNIQYF
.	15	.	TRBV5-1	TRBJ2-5	TGCGCCAGCAGCGCGGAAGGCAGGATAGAAGAGACCCAGTACTTC	CASSAEGRIEETQYF
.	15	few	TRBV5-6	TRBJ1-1	TGTGCCAGCAGCTTTCGTACGACGATGAACACTGAAGCTTTCTTT	CASSFRTTMNTEAFF
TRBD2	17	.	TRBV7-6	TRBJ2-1	TGTGCCAGCAGCTTAGGGTGGACTAGCGGCTCCTACAATGAGCAGTTCTTC	CASSLGWTSGSYNEQFF
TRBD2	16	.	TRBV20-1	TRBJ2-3	TGCAGTGCATCCCGGACGAGACTAGCGGGAGGAGATACGCAGTATTTT	CSASRTRLAGGDTQYF
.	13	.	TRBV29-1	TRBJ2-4	TGCAGCGCCTCTCCTGTAGCCAAAAACATTCAGTACTTC	CSASPVAKNIQYF
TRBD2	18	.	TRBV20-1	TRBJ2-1	TGCAGTGCTCCAGTGACTAGCGGGGCTGGGCCCGTCTACAATGAGCAGTTCTTC	CSAPVTSGAGPVYNEQFF
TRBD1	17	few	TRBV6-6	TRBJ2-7	TGTGCCAGCAGCTCTGTCCCGGGACAGGGAATGAAGCACGAGCAGTACTTC	CASSSVPGQGMKHEQYF
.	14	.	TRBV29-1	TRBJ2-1	TGCAGCGTGGTGACAGAGAGCTCCTACAATGAGCGGTTCTTC	CSVVTESSYNERFF
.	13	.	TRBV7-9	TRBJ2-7	TGTGCCAGCAGCTTAGAGCCAAGCGACGAGCAGTACTTC	CASSLEPSDEQYF
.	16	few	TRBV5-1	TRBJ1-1	TGCGCCAGCAGCTTGGGGCTTCGACAGGTGAACACTGAAGCTTTCTTT	CASSLGLRQVNTEAFF
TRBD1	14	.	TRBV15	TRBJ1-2	TGTGCCACCAGCAGAGGCCAGGGGGGACTTGGCTACACCTTC	CATSRGQGGLGYTF
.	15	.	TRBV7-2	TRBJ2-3	TGTGCCAGCAGCTTAGGGACAGTGATCACAGATACGCAGTATTTT	CASSLGTVITDTQYF
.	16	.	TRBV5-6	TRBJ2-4	TGTGCCAGCAGCCCGAGAATGCGGGCCAGGGACCACATTCAGTACTTC	CASSPRMRARDHIQYF
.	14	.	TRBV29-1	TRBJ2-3	TGCAGCGTTGGGCTAGCGATGAGCACAGATACGCAGTATTTT	CSVGLAMSTDTQYF
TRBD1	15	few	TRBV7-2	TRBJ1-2	TGTGCCAGCAGCTTCAGACAGGGGACCCCGCGGGGCTACACCTTC	CASSFRQGTPRGYTF
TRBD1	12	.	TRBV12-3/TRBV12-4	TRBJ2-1	TGTGCCTGCAGAAGACAGGGGGCAAGGCAGTTCTTC	CACRRQGARQFF
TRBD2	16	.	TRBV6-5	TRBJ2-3	TGTGCCAGCAGACACAGCCCCTCGGCGGGAGGAGATACGCAGTATTTT	CASRHSPSAGGDTQYF
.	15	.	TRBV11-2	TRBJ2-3	TGTGCCAGCAGCTCGGGTGAGAGGCCCACAGATACGCAGTATTTT	CASSSGERPTDTQYF
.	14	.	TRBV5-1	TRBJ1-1	TGCGCCAGCAGCTTGGCCAGTCCTAGCACTGAAGCTTTCTTT	CASSLASPSTEAFF
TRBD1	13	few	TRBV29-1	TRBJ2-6	TGCAGCGTCCAGACAGGGACGTACAACGTCCTGACTTTC	CSVQTGTYNVLTF
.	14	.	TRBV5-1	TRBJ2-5	TGCGCCAGCAGCCTAGGGGCAGGCCGGGCAACCCAGTACTTC	CASSLGAGRATQYF
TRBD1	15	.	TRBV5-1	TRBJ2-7	TGCGCCAGCAGCTTGGGACAGGGCGACTTCTACGAGCAGTACTTC	CASSLGQGDFYEQYF
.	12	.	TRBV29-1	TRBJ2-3	TGCAGCGTTGTAGCGGAACCAGATGCGCAGTATTTT	CSVVAEPDAQYF
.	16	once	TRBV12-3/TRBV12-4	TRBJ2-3	TGTGCCAGCAGTTTACGAATGCGGCAACAATCTGATACGCAGTATTTT	CASSLRMRQQSDTQYF